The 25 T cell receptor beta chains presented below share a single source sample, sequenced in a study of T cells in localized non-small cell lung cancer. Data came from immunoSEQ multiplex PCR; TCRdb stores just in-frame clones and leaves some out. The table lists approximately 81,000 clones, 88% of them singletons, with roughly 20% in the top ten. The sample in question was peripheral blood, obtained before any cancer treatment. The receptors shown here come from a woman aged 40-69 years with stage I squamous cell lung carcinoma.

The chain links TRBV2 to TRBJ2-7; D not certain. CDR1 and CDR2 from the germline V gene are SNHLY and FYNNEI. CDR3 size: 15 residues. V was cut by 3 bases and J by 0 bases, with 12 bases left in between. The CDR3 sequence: CASSDLGVSSYEQYF. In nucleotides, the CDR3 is TGTGCCAGCAGTGACCTTGGGGTTAGCTCCTACGAGCAGTACTTC.

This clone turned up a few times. The CDR3 loop reads CASSLNQVGNTEAFF. The CDR3 DNA reads TGTGCCAGCAGCCTCAATCAGGTGGGGAACACTGAAGCTTTCTTT. The J gene is TRBJ1-1, the V gene TRBV5-4, with D unresolved. V shed 4 bases and J shed 1 base, with 14 bases lying between them. The CDR3 is 15 residues long. Germline CDR1 is SGHNT and CDR2 is YYREEE (reference sequence).

This CDR3 is CASSGGTLVTEAFF. CDR3 DNA sequence: TGTGCCAGCAGCGGGGGCACCCTAGTGACTGAAGCTTTCTTT. This chain uses TRBV9 with TRBJ1-1; a possible D gene is TRBD1 (5 bases). Deletions cut 3 bases from V and 5 bases from J, with 14 bases between. CDR1 and CDR2 from the germline V gene are SGDLS and YYNGEE. The CDR3 extends over 14 amino acids. Full variable domain (rest looked up from reference TRBV9 and TRBJ1-1): DSGVTQTPKHLITATGQRVTLRCSPRSGDLSVYWYQQSLDQGLQFLIQYYNGEERAKGNILERFSAQQFPDLHSELNLSSLELGDSALYFCASSGGTLVTEAFFGQGTRLTVV.

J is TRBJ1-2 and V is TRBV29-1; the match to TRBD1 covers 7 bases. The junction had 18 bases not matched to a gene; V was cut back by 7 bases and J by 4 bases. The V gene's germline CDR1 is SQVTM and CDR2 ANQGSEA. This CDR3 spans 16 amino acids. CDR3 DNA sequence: TGCAGCGCCGAGTTCGTACCGGGACAGAAACCCTATGGCTACACCTTC. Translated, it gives CSAEFVPGQKPYGYTF.

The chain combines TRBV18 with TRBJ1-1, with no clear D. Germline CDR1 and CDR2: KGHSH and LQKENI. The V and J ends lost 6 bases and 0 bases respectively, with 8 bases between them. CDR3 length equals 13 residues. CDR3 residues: CASSKDVNTEAFF. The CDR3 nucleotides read TGTGCCAGCTCTAAGGACGTGAACACTGAAGCTTTCTTT. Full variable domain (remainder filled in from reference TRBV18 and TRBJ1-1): NAGVMQNPRHLVRRRGQEARLRCSPMKGHSHVYWYRQLPEEGLKFMVYLQKENIIDESGMPKERFSAEFPKEGPSILRIQQVVRGDSAAYFCASSKDVNTEAFFGQGTRLTVV.

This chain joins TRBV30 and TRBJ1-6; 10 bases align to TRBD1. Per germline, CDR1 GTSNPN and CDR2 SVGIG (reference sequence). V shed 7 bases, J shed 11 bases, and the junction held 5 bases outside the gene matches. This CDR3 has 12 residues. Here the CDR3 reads CAFRGTGAPLHF. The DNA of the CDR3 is TGTGCCTTTAGAGGGACAGGGGCACCCCTCCACTTT.

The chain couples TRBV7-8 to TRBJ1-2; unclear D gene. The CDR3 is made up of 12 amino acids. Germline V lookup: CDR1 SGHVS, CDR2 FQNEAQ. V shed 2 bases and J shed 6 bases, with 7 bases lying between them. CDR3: CASSLNRHGYTF. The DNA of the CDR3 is TGTGCCAGCAGCTTAAACCGCCATGGCTACACCTTC.

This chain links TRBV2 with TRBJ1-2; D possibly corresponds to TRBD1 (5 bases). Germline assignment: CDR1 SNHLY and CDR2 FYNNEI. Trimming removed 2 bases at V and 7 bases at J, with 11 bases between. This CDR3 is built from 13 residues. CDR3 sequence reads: CASSEIGGGGYTF. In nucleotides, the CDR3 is TGTGCCAGCAGTGAAATCGGGGGTGGTGGCTACACCTTC. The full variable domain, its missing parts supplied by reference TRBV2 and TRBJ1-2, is EPEVTQTPSHQVTQMGQEVILRCVPISNHLYFYWYRQILGQKVEFLVSFYNNEISEKSEIFDDQFSVERPDGSNFTLKIRSTKLEDSAMYFCASSEIGGGGYTFGSGTRLTVV.

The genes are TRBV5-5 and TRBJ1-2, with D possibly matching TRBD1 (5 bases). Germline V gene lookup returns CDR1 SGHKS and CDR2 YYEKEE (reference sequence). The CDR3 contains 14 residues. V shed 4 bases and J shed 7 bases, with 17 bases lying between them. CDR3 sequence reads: CASSLTIRVRGYTF. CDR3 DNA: TGTGCCAGCAGCCTGACAATCAGGGTTCGTGGCTACACCTTC.

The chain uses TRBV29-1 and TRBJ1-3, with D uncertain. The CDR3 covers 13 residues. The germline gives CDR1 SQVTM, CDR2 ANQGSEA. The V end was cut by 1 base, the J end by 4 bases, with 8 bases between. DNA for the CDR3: TGCAGCGTTGAAGTTACGGCGGGAAACACCATATATTTT. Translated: CSVEVTAGNTIYF.

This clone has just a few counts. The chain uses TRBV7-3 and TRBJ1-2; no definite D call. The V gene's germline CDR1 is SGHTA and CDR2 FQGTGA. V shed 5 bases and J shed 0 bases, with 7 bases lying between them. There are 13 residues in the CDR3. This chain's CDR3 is CASSPGPNYGYTF. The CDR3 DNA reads TGTGCCAGCAGCCCCGGACCTAACTATGGCTACACCTTC.

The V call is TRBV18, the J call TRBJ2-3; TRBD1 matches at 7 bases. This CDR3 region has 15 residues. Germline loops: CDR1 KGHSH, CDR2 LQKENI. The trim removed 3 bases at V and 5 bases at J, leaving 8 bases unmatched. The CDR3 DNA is TGTGCCAGCTCACCCGACAGGGTGAGAGGAGATACGCAGTATTTT. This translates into CASSPDRVRGDTQYF.

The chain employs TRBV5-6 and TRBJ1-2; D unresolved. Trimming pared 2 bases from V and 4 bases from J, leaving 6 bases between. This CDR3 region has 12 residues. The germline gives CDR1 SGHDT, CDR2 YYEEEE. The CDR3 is CASSLSPYGYTF. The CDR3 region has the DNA TGTGCCAGCAGCTTATCGCCCTATGGCTACACCTTC.

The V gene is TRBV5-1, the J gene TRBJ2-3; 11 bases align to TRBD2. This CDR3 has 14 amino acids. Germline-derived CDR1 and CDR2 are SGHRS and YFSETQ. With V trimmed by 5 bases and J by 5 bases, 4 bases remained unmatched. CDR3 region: CASRLAGVRDTQYF. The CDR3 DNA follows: TGCGCCAGCAGACTAGCGGGGGTGAGAGATACGCAGTATTTT.

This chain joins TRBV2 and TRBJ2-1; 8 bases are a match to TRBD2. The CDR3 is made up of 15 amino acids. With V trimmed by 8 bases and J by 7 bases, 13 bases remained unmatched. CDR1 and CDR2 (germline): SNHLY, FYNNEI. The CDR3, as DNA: TGTGCCAGCCTTTCTCCGGGGGGGCCTGGAAATGAGCAGTTCTTC. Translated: CASLSPGGPGNEQFF.

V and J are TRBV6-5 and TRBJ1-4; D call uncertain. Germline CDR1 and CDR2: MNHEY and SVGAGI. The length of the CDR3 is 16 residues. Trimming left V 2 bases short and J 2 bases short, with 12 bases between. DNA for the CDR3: TGTGCCAGCAGTTACCGATCCACGGCTACTAATGAAAAACTGTTTTTT. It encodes CASSYRSTATNEKLFF.

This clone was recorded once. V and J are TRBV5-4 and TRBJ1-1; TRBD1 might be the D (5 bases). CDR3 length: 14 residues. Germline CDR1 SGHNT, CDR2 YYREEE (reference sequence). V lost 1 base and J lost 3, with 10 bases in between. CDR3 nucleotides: TGTGCCAGCAGCTTGTTCCAAGGGGACACTGAAGCTTTCTTT. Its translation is CASSLFQGDTEAFF.

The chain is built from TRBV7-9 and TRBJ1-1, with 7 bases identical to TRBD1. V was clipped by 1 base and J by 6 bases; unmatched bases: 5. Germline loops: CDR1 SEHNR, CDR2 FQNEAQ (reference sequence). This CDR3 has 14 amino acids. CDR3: CASSLGEQGPEAFF. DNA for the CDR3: TGTGCCAGCAGCTTAGGGGAACAGGGGCCTGAAGCTTTCTTT.

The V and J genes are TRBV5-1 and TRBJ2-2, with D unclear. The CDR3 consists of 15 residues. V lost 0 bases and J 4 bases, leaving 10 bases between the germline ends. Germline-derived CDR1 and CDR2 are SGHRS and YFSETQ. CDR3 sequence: CASSLDPTRTGELFF. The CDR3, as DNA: TGCGCCAGCAGCTTGGACCCCACCCGCACCGGGGAGCTGTTTTTT.

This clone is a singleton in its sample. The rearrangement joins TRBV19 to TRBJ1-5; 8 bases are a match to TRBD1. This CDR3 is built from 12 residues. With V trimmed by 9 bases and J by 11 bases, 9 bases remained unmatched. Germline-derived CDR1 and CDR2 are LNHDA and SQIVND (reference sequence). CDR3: CASQGQATAQHF. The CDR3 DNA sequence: TGTGCCAGCCAGGGACAGGCAACAGCCCAGCATTTT. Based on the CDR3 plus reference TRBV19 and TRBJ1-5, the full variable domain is DGGITQSPKYLFRKEGQNVTLSCEQNLNHDAMYWYRQDPGQGLRLIYYSQIVNDFQKGDIAEGYSVSREKKESFPLTVTSAQKNPTAFYLCASQGQATAQHFGDGTRLSIL.

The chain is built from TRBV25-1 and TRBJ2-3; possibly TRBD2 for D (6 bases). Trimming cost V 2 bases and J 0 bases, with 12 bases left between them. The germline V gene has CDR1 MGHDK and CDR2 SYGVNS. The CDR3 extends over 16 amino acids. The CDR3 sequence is CASSEPRETSTDTQYF. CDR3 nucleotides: TGTGCCAGCAGTGAACCCCGGGAGACTAGCACAGATACGCAGTATTTT. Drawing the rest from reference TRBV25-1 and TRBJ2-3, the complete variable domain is EADIYQTPRYLVIGTGKKITLECSQTMGHDKMYWYQQDPGMELHLIHYSYGVNSTEKGDLSSESTVSRIRTEHFPLTLESARPSHTSQYLCASSEPRETSTDTQYFGPGTRLTVL.

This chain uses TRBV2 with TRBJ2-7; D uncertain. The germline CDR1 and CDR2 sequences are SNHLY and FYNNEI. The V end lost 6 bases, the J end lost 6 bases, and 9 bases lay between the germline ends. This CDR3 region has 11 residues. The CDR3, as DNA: TGTGCCAGCAGGGCTCGTTCCGAGCAGTACTTC. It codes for CASRARSEQYF.

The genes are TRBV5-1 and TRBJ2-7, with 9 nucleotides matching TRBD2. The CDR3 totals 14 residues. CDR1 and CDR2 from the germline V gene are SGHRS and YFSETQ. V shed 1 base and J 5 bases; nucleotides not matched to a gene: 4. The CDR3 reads CASSLRASGDEQYF. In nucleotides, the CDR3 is TGCGCCAGCAGCTTGCGTGCTAGCGGGGACGAGCAGTACTTC.

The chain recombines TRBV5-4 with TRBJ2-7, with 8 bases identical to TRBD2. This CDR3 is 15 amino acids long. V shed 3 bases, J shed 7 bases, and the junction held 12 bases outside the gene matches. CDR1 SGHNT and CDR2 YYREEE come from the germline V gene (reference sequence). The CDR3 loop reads CASSSPGSGGVEQYF. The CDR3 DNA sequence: TGTGCCAGCAGCTCCCCCGGGAGCGGGGGAGTGGAGCAGTACTTC.

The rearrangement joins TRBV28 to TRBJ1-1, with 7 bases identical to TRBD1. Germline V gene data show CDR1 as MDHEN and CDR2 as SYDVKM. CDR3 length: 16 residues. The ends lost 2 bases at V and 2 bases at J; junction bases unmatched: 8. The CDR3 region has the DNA TGTGCCAGCAGTTTACTCCAGGGGGGCCTTAACACTGAAGCTTTCTTT. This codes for CASSLLQGGLNTEAFF.